This T cell receptor (beta chain) is from a study of PD-1 blockade in classical Hodgkin lymphoma (dated by TCRdb to 2018 to 2020). Looking at the study overall: To define a peripheral blood immune signature of response to PD-1 blockade in classical Hodgkin lymphoma, the study combined TCR beta sequencing with CyTOF. Results and caveats for the whole study, not just this receptor: Only a single clinical trial cohort was studied, and what caused the repertoire differences, possibly disease activity or prior therapy, remained undefined. Newly diagnosed patients were reported to have lower baseline TCR diversity than healthy donors, and relapsed/refractory patients were reported to have lower baseline TCR diversity still.

On this clone itself: Its recognized antigen is unknown. The input lacks base qualities; no much larger clone sits a single base away.

The sample's time point, from its label and the paper: newly diagnosed, previously untreated cHL patient sample. As a comparison group for the relapsed/refractory trial patients, PBMCs from patients with newly diagnosed, previously untreated classical Hodgkin lymphoma were sequenced. Peripheral blood was collected in 8 mL Vacutainer Cell Preparation Tubes, from which PBMCs were isolated by centrifugation and then cryopreserved. Trimming costs V 1 base and J 4 bases, and their ends lie 7 bases apart. The CDR3 sequence holds 14 residues, the cysteine and phenylalanine included. The CDR3 DNA has 42 bases and is translated from base 1. According to the germline V gene (reference sequence), CDR1 reads SEHNR and CDR2 reads FQNEAQ. Genomic DNA was extracted with the Qiagen DNeasy kit from unsorted PBMCs and from negatively selected CD4+ and CD8+ fractions. Amplification of TCR beta CDR3 regions was done by immunoSEQ multiplex PCR with primers that anneal to V and J segments. Amplification bias was minimized using a synthetic immune receptor repertoire, and residual bias was removed computationally after sequencing. For the original study's pipeline: Custom Python scripts were used to quantify repertoire diversity as the Shannon entropy index. Unsorted, CD4+ and CD8+ repertoires were examined separately, except in combined analyses, for which CD4+ and CD8+ sequences were merged in silico. What TCRdb holds here is the immuneACCESS table cut down to in-frame rearrangements. Part of the clones is not present; checked against another copy, under half of the missing clones reflect an unresolved V gene, and the others are unexplained. That table is the source of V, J and clone size, and D and trimming were worked out from the DNA. This sample is represented by approximately 45,000 clones; roughly 88% of them were singletons. The ten largest clonotypes hold nearly 5% of the sample.

The TCR sequence derives from a human donor with classical Hodgkin lymphoma. Sequenced input: peripheral blood mononuclear cells (PBMCs). The V gene is TRBV7-9 and the J gene is TRBJ1-4, with the D gene uncertain. The CDR3 region: CASSLDRGNEKLFF. The DNA sequence is as follows: TGTGCCAGCAGCTTAGACCGTGGTAATGAAAAACTGTTTTTT. The entire variable domain, with the stretches around the CDR3 drawn from the reference TRBV7-9 and TRBJ1-4 proteins, is DTGVSQNPRHKITKRGQNVTFRCDPISEHNRLYWYRQTLGQGPEFLTYFQNEAQLEKSRLLSDRFSAERPKGSFSTLEIQRTEQGDSAMYLCASSLDRGNEKLFFGSGTQLSVL.